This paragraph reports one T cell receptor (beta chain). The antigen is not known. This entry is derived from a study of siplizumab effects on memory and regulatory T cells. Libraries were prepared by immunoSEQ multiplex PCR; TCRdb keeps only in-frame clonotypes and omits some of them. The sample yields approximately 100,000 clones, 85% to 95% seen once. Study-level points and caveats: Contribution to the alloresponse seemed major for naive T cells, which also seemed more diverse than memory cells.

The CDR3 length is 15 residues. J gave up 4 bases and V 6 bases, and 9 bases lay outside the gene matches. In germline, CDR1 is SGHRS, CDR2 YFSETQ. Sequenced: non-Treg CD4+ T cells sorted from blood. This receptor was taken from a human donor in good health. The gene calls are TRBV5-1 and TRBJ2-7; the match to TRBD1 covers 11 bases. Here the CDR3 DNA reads TGCGCCAGCACTAAAGGGACAGGGGGTCATTACGAGCAGTACTTC. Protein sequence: CASTKGTGGHYEQYF.